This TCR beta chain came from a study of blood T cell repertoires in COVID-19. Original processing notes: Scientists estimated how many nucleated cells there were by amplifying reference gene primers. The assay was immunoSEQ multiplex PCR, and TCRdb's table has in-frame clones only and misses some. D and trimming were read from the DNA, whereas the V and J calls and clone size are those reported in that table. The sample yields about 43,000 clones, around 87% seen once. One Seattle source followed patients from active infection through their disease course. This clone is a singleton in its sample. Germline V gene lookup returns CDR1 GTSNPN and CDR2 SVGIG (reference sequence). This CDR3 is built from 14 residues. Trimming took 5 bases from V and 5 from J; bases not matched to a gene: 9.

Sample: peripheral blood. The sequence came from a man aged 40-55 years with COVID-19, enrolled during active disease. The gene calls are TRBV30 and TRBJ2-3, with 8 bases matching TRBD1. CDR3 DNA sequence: TGTGCCTGGGGCGGGACAGGCGGAGGAGATACGCAGTATTTT. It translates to CAWGGTGGGDTQYF.